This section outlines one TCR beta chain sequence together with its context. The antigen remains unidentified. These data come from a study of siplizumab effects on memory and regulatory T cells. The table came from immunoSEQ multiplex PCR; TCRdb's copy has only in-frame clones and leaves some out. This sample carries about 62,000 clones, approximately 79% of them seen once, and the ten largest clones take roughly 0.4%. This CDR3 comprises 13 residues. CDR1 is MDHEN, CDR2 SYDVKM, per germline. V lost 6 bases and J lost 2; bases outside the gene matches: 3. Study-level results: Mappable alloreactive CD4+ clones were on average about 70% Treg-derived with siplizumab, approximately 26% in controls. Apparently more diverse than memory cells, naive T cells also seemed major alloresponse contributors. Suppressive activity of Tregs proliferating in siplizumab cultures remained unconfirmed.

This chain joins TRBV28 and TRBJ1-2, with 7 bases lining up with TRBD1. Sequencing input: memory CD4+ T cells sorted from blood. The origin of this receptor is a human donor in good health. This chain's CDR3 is CASSAQGNYGYTF. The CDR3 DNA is TGTGCCAGCAGCGCACAGGGGAACTATGGCTACACCTTC.